A selection of T cell receptor beta chains follows, all from one sample in a study of vaccination effects on CD4 cells after COVID-19. Antigen specificity for these receptors is unknown. Sequencing used immunoSEQ multiplex PCR; TCRdb keeps in-frame clones, though not all of them. The sample lists about 57,000 clones, just under 80% seen once, with 3.5% to 5.5% in the top ten. The specimen was CD4+ T cells from PBMCs cultured without peptide, collected after COVID-19 vaccination. These receptor sequences come from a human donor who received a COVID-19 vaccine. CDR3s include the opening cysteine and the closing phenylalanine or tryptophan. The D gene is left open where the match is weak. Expanded clones get a size class; other rows say once, few or many, or leave the size out.

clone size | D gene | J gene | V gene | CDR3 protein | CDR3 DNA
NA | NA | TRBJ1-5 | TRBV19 | CASSRGEGHQPQHF | TGTGCCAGTAGTAGGGGGGAGGGGCACCAGCCCCAGCATTTT
NA | NA | TRBJ1-1 | TRBV27 | CASSRYQGKGDTEAFF | TGTGCCAGCAGTCGTTATCAGGGGAAGGGAGACACTGAAGCTTTCTTT
once | TRBD1 | TRBJ1-6 | TRBV4-2 | CASSQVQGSGGLDSPLHF | TGTGCCAGCAGCCAAGTACAGGGGAGCGGGGGCCTGGATTCACCCCTCCACTTT
NA | NA | TRBJ1-3 | TRBV9 | CASSVDPGNTIYF | TGTGCCAGCAGCGTTGACCCGGGGAACACCATATATTTT
NA | NA | TRBJ2-1 | TRBV21-1 | CASSKGGAGAQDNEQFF | TGTGCCAGCAGCAAAGGGGGAGCGGGGGCCCAGGACAATGAGCAGTTCTTC
few | NA | TRBJ2-7 | TRBV5-3 | CARVQRDTAYEQYF | TGTGCCAGGGTCCAAAGGGACACCGCCTACGAGCAGTACTTC
NA | NA | TRBJ1-4 | TRBV3-1/TRBV3-2 | CASSILGEKLFF | TGTGCCAGCAGTATACTCGGTGAAAAACTGTTTTTT
NA | NA | TRBJ1-1 | TRBV6-5 | CASRRATEAFF | TGTGCCAGCAGGCGGGCCACTGAAGCTTTCTTT
NA | NA | TRBJ1-2 | TRBV9 | CASSVADSTNYGYTF | TGTGCCAGCAGCGTAGCGGATTCTACTAACTATGGCTACACCTTC
NA | NA | TRBJ2-4 | TRBV29-1 | CSVDTGRDIQYF | TGCAGCGTTGATACAGGGAGGGACATTCAGTACTTC